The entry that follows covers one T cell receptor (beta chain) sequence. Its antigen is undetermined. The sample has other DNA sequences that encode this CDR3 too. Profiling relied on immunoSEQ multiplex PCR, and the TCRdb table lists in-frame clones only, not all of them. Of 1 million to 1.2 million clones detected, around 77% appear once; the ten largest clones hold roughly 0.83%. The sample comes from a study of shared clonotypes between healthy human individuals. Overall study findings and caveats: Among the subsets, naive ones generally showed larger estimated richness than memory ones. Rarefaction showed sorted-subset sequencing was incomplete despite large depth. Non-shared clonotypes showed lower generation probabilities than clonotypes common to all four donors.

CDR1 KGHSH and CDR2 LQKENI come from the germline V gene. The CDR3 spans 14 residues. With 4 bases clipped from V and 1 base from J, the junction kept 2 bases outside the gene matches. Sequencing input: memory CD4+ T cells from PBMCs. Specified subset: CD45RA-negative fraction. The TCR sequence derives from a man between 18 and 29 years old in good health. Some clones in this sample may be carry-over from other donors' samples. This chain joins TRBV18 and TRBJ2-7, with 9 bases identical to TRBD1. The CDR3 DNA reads TGTGCCAGCTCACGAGACAGGGGGTCCTACGAGCAGTACTTC. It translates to CASSRDRGSYEQYF.